These 28 T cell receptor beta chains share one sample of origin, sequenced in a study of blood T cell repertoires in COVID-19. The assay was immunoSEQ multiplex PCR, and TCRdb's table has in-frame clones only and misses some. The sample shows roughly 68,000 clones, about 88% of them seen only once. Input material: peripheral blood. These TCRs come from a woman in her forties or fifties with active COVID-19.

V usage is TRBV2 and J usage is TRBJ2-1, with 10 bases that match TRBD2. Germline V gene lookup returns CDR1 SNHLY and CDR2 FYNNEI. CDR3 length: 16 amino acids. Trimming cost V 0 bases and J 10 bases; bases outside gene matches: 9. CDR3 protein: CASSEAGLAWRWEQFF. The CDR3 DNA is TGTGCCAGCAGTGAAGCGGGACTAGCGTGGAGGTGGGAGCAGTTCTTC.

The chain combines TRBV25-1 with TRBJ1-1; 7 nucleotides agree with TRBD1. From germline, CDR1 is MGHDK and CDR2 SYGVNS. With V trimmed by 4 bases and J by 9 bases, 5 bases remained unmatched. The CDR3 is 12 residues long. CDR3 in amino acids: CASSGGQEKAFF. CDR3 in DNA: TGTGCCAGCAGTGGAGGACAGGAAAAAGCTTTCTTT.

V and J are TRBV27 and TRBJ2-7; 9 positions agree with TRBD1. The J segment lost 4 bases and the V segment lost 8 bases, leaving 9 bases of the junction unmatched. This CDR3 has 14 amino acids. Germline values: CDR1 MNHEY, CDR2 SMNVEV (reference sequence). CDR3 protein: CASSKTGGTYEQYF. The CDR3 DNA reads as TGTGCCAGCTCGAAGACAGGGGGGACTTACGAGCAGTACTTC.

J is TRBJ2-7 and V is TRBV6-4, with D tentatively TRBD2 (6 bases). Trimming removed 4 bases from V and 6 bases from J, with 13 bases in between. Germline V gene lookup returns CDR1 MRHNA and CDR2 SNTAGT. The CDR3 is 13 amino acids. The DNA for the CDR3 is TGTGCCAGCAGTGGGGGAGACGGGGGCGAGCAGTACTTC. Protein sequence: CASSGGDGGEQYF.

The chain links TRBV2 to TRBJ2-1, with 8 bases aligning to TRBD1. Germline CDR1 is SNHLY and CDR2 is FYNNEI. Trimming at V came to 6 bases and at J to 11 bases, leaving 18 bases not matched to a gene. The CDR3 covers 16 residues. In DNA form, the CDR3 reads TGTGCCAGCAGCTCGCGACAGGGGATTGAACAATGGCAGCAGTTCTTC. Translated: CASSSRQGIEQWQQFF. Full variable domain (rest looked up from reference TRBV2 and TRBJ2-1): EPEVTQTPSHQVTQMGQEVILRCVPISNHLYFYWYRQILGQKVEFLVSFYNNEISEKSEIFDDQFSVERPDGSNFTLKIRSTKLEDSAMYFCASSSRQGIEQWQQFFGPGTRLTVL.

CDR3: CAWSEGAVGNTIYF. The CDR3 coding sequence is TGTGCCTGGAGTGAGGGGGCAGTTGGAAACACCATATATTTT. The rearrangement links TRBV30 to TRBJ1-3; 7 bases agree with TRBD1. V lost 1 base, J lost 3 bases, and 3 bases stayed unmatched. Germline CDR1 and CDR2: GTSNPN and SVGIG (reference sequence). The CDR3 is 14 amino acids.

The chain uses TRBV2 and TRBJ2-7, with TRBD1 identical over 8 bases. V lost 7 bases, J lost 6 bases, and 11 bases stayed unmatched. From germline, CDR1 is SNHLY and CDR2 FYNNEI. The length of the CDR3 is 14 residues. For the CDR3, the DNA is TGTGCCAGCAACCTGGACAGGGATATTCCCGAGCAGTACTTC. Protein product: CASNLDRDIPEQYF.

J is TRBJ2-7 and V is TRBV10-3; D uncertain. V dropped 6 bases and J dropped 0 bases, with 15 bases sitting between them. The germline gives CDR1 ENHRY, CDR2 SYGVKD. The CDR3 length is 15 residues. CDR3: CAISWLAVSSYEQYF. DNA for the CDR3: TGTGCCATCAGCTGGCTGGCTGTAAGCTCCTACGAGCAGTACTTC.

The chain combines TRBV19 with TRBJ2-7, with a possible D match to TRBD1 (5 bases). V was shortened by 4 bases and J by 3 bases, with 13 bases between the two germline ends. The CDR3 has 14 amino acids. Germline loops: CDR1 LNHDA, CDR2 SQIVND (reference sequence). The CDR3 loop reads CASSTHLGDYEQYF. DNA of the CDR3: TGTGCCAGTAGTACCCACCTAGGGGACTACGAGCAGTACTTC.

The chain carries TRBV9 and TRBJ2-1; 8 bases line up with TRBD2. The germline CDR1 and CDR2 sequences are SGDLS and YYNGEE. The CDR3 is made up of 13 amino acids. With V trimmed by 0 bases and J by 8 bases, 1 base remained unmatched. The CDR3 DNA is TGTGCCAGCAGCGTAGGGCGGGGGGATGAGCAGTTCTTC. The encoded protein is CASSVGRGDEQFF.

This clone has more than one count but fewer than ten. The rearrangement uses TRBV29-1 and TRBJ2-3; tentative D call: TRBD1 (7 bases). V dropped 8 bases and J dropped 2 bases, with 17 bases sitting between them. The CDR3 consists of 14 residues. The germline V gene has CDR1 SQVTM and CDR2 ANQGSEA. Here the CDR3 DNA reads TGCAGCTCGTCCGGAGGGGGCGTCACAGATACGCAGTATTTT. This translates into CSSSGGGVTDTQYF.

J is TRBJ2-2 and V is TRBV5-1; 12 bases agree with TRBD2. The CDR3 has 16 amino acids. J lost 4 bases, V lost 4 bases, and 5 bases had no gene match. Germline V gene sequence: CDR1 SGHRS, CDR2 YFSETQ. CDR3 nucleotides: TGCGCCAGCAGCGGGGGACTAGCGGGCCGCACCGGGGAGCTGTTTTTT. Translation gives CASSGGLAGRTGELFF.

The count of this clone is one. J is TRBJ2-5 and V is TRBV4-1, with no clear D. CDR1 MGHRA and CDR2 YSYEKL come from the germline V gene. Trimming shortened V by 6 bases and J by 5 bases, and 10 bases separated the two germline ends. This CDR3 has 12 amino acids. The CDR3 spells CASRAEWETQYF. CDR3 in DNA: TGCGCCAGCAGGGCCGAATGGGAGACCCAGTACTTC.

The rearrangement links TRBV6-5 to TRBJ2-5, with TRBD2 identical over 11 bases. The CDR3 sequence is 15 residues long. Germline trimming cut 4 bases from V and 4 bases from J; bases unmatched to any gene: 5. Germline CDR1 is MNHEY and CDR2 is SVGAGI. The CDR3 loop is CASSWLAGGGETQYF. In DNA, the CDR3 is TGTGCCAGCAGTTGGCTAGCGGGAGGAGGAGAGACCCAGTACTTC.

This rearrangement joins TRBV5-1 to TRBJ2-1; TRBD2 agrees at 10 bases. Trimming took 4 bases from V and 8 from J; bases not matched to a gene: 3. Germline V gene lookup returns CDR1 SGHRS and CDR2 YFSETQ. CDR3 size: 13 residues. CDR3 bases: TGCGCCAGCAGCCCAGGACTAGCGGATGAGCAGTTCTTC. Protein product: CASSPGLADEQFF.

CDR3 sequence: CATSRSRGSGNEQFF. DNA of the CDR3: TGTGCCACCAGCAGATCCCGAGGGAGCGGTAATGAGCAGTTCTTC. This rearrangement joins TRBV15 to TRBJ2-1, with a tentative D call TRBD2 (5 bases). V dropped 2 bases and J dropped 7 bases, with 15 bases sitting between them. The CDR3 consists of 15 residues. From germline, CDR1 is LNHNV and CDR2 YYDKDF (reference sequence).

J is TRBJ2-4 and V is TRBV21-1; TRBD2, the D gene given by the table, was not confirmed from the DNA. TRBV21-1 constitutes a pseudogene. The CDR3 runs 17 residues. The CDR3 bases are TGTGCCAGCAGCAAATTAGGGGAGAGAGCGGGAACTAACATTCAGTACTTC. Protein: CASSKLGERAGTNIQYF.

The V and J genes are TRBV6-5 and TRBJ2-7; D is perhaps TRBD1 (6 bases). Deletions cut 0 bases from V and 3 bases from J, with 12 bases between. This CDR3 is built from 15 residues. The germline CDR1 and CDR2 sequences are MNHEY and SVGAGI. The CDR3 sequence: CASSYSFQGSYEQYF. CDR3 in DNA: TGTGCCAGCAGTTACTCTTTCCAGGGGAGCTACGAGCAGTACTTC.

The chain joins TRBV25-1 to TRBJ2-4; D is possibly TRBD2 (5 bases). Trimming took off 3 bases at V and 3 bases at J, with 9 bases between the two ends. In germline, CDR1 is MGHDK, CDR2 SYGVNS. The CDR3 runs 14 residues. Written as DNA, the CDR3 is TGTGCCAGCAGTGACAGTGGGAGCAAAAACATTCAGTACTTC. It yields the protein CASSDSGSKNIQYF.

This chain links TRBV2 with TRBJ2-7, with a tentative D call TRBD1 (6 bases). CDR3 size: 14 residues. The germline gives CDR1 SNHLY, CDR2 FYNNEI. The germline V and J ends were trimmed by 11 bases and 3 bases, with 20 bases remaining between them. The CDR3 nucleotides read TGTGCCGTCACTATACAGGGAGCATACTACGAGCAGTACTTC. This codes for CAVTIQGAYYEQYF.

CDR3 coding DNA: TGTGCCAGCAGCCGGAGATCGGATTTGGAGAATACGCAGTATTTT. Translated, it gives CASSRRSDLENTQYF. The chain links TRBV7-9 to TRBJ2-3, with no clear D. The CDR3 contains 15 residues. Trimming took 5 bases from V and 7 from J, leaving 19 bases between them. Looked up from germline, CDR1 is SEHNR and CDR2 is FQNEAQ (reference sequence).

The genes are TRBV28 and TRBJ2-1; a weak D match, TRBD2 (6 bases). With 5 bases removed from V and 0 bases from J, the gap between germline ends came to 8 bases. The germline V gene has CDR1 MDHEN and CDR2 SYDVKM. This CDR3 has 14 amino acids. The CDR3 sequence: CASSHGGSYNEQFF. The CDR3 bases are TGTGCCAGCAGTCACGGGGGCTCCTACAATGAGCAGTTCTTC.

The chain joins TRBV24-1 to TRBJ2-3; 11 nucleotides agree with TRBD2. The CDR3 is made up of 17 amino acids. With 4 bases clipped from V and 0 bases from J, the junction kept 5 bases outside the gene matches. From germline, CDR1 is KGHDR and CDR2 SFDVKD. The CDR3 sequence is CATSEGLADSSTDTQYF. The CDR3 nucleotides are TGTGCCACCAGTGAGGGACTAGCGGATTCTAGCACAGATACGCAGTATTTT.

This rearrangement joins TRBV7-2 to TRBJ1-1, with D tentatively TRBD1 (5 bases). Germline assignment: CDR1 SGHTA and CDR2 FQGNSA. Trimming left V 9 bases short and J 4 bases short, with 18 bases between. The CDR3 has 14 residues. The CDR3 DNA is TGTGCCAGTACCCCCCGGGTGGGGCGCACTGAAGCTTTCTTT. Its protein is CASTPRVGRTEAFF.

Only one count was recorded for this clone. The chain joins TRBV14 to TRBJ1-2; unclear D gene. The CDR3 length is 13 residues. CDR1 and CDR2 from the germline V gene are SGHDN and FVKESK. With 1 base removed from V and 8 bases from J, the gap between germline ends came to 11 bases. CDR3 nucleotides: TGTGCCAGCAGCCAAGTATCTTCGAGAGGCTACACCTTC. Translated: CASSQVSSRGYTF.

This chain joins TRBV19 and TRBJ2-3; the D gene is possibly TRBD1 (6 bases). Germline loops: CDR1 LNHDA, CDR2 SQIVND (reference sequence). Trimming removed 6 bases from V and 0 bases from J, with 10 bases in between. This CDR3 is 14 amino acids long. The CDR3 sequence: CASRSRGSTDTQYF. CDR3 coding DNA: TGTGCCAGTAGGAGCAGGGGCAGCACAGATACGCAGTATTTT.

The chain has TRBV30 and TRBJ2-7, with D uncertain. The CDR3 has 14 residues. The germline CDR1 and CDR2 sequences are GTSNPN and SVGIG (reference sequence). Trimming removed 0 bases from V and 3 bases from J, with 12 bases in between. As DNA, the CDR3 is TGTGCCTGGAGTGTCACGTCCCGGGTCTACGAGCAGTACTTC. Its protein product is CAWSVTSRVYEQYF. Drawing the rest from reference TRBV30 and TRBJ2-7, the complete variable domain is SQTIHQWPATLVQPVGSPLSLECTVEGTSNPNLYWYRQAAGRGLQLLFYSVGIGQISSEVPQNLSASRPQDRQFILSSKKLLLSDSGFYLCAWSVTSRVYEQYFGPGTRLTVT.

This chain links TRBV14 with TRBJ2-1; no clear D gene. Germline V gene lookup returns CDR1 SGHDN and CDR2 FVKESK. The CDR3 is made up of 17 amino acids. Trimming removed 5 bases from V and 0 bases from J, with 17 bases in between. CDR3 in amino acids: CASSFHHGGSSYNEQFF. The CDR3 coding sequence is TGTGCCAGCAGCTTCCACCACGGCGGAAGCTCCTACAATGAGCAGTTCTTC.